This entry lists 20 T cell receptor beta chains sequenced from one sample in a study of cytomegalovirus exposure and HLA in healthy donors. This PCR relied on a set of 60 Vbeta primers and 13 Jbeta primers. This table comes from immunoSEQ multiplex PCR, and its TCRdb copy is limited to in-frame clones, with some not included. The sample lists approximately 290,000 clones, 75% to 85% occurring once. Material: PBMCs. The origin of the receptors is a girl aged 2 to 10 in good health and CMV-seronegative.

This chain connects TRBV10-3 to TRBJ1-6, with 7 bases fitting TRBD1. J was trimmed by 5 bases and V by 2 bases; bases with no gene match: 0. CDR1 is ENHRY, CDR2 SYGVKD, per germline. The CDR3 covers 14 residues. DNA of the CDR3: TGTGCCATCAGTGAGCAGGGGGATAATTCACCCCTCCACTTT. Translation gives CAISEQGDNSPLHF.

This sequence joins TRBV11-3 and TRBJ2-7; 7 nucleotides match TRBD2. Germline V lookup: CDR1 SGHNT, CDR2 YENEEA. This CDR3 is 14 amino acids long. The V gene end was trimmed by 5 bases and the J gene end by 2 bases; junction bases not matched to a gene: 6. The chain's CDR3 is CASSGAGTAYEQYF. DNA for the CDR3: TGTGCCAGCAGCGGAGCGGGGACCGCCTACGAGCAGTACTTC.

The chain couples TRBV7-2 to TRBJ1-2; 8 bases fit TRBD1. Looked up from germline, CDR1 is SGHTA and CDR2 is FQGNSA. There are 13 residues in the CDR3. Trimming removed 6 bases from V and 6 bases from J; junction bases left unmatched: 6. The CDR3 sequence is CASRLTGGDGYTF. The CDR3 nucleotides are TGTGCCAGCAGACTTACAGGGGGGGATGGCTACACCTTC.

This rearrangement joins TRBV6-6 to TRBJ1-2; D is unresolved. CDR3 length equals 14 residues. Between the trimmed V and J ends, which lost 7 bases and 4 bases, there was a span of 16 bases. The germline gives CDR1 MNHNY, CDR2 SVGAGI (reference sequence). The CDR3 reads CASTDSGRGYGYTF. CDR3 bases: TGTGCCAGCACCGATAGTGGTCGTGGCTATGGCTACACCTTC.

The chain uses TRBV13 and TRBJ2-1, with D maybe TRBD1 (6 bases). Germline-derived CDR1 and CDR2 are PRHDT and FYEKMQ (reference sequence). Between the trimmed V and J ends, which lost 11 bases and 6 bases, there was a span of 20 bases. The CDR3 consists of 14 residues. The CDR3 protein is CAVARLGASNEQFF. CDR3 coding DNA: TGTGCCGTCGCACGGTTGGGGGCAAGCAATGAGCAGTTCTTC.

The rearrangement links TRBV27 to TRBJ1-5; 8 bases line up with TRBD1. CDR3 length equals 14 residues. Germline V gene data show CDR1 as MNHEY and CDR2 as SMNVEV (reference sequence). V lost 6 bases and J lost 6; bases outside the gene matches: 7. The CDR3 loop reads CASRYTGGSQPQHF. DNA of the CDR3: TGTGCCAGCAGATACACAGGGGGAAGTCAGCCCCAGCATTTT.

The chain couples TRBV19 to TRBJ1-3, with a weak D call TRBD1 (5 bases). Germline CDR1 and CDR2: LNHDA and SQIVND (reference sequence). This CDR3 is built from 14 residues. Trimming pared 7 bases from V and 2 bases from J, leaving 12 bases between. The CDR3 coding sequence is TGTGCCAGTAACCGACGGGGGACTGGAAACACCATATATTTT. It codes for CASNRRGTGNTIYF.

The chain has TRBV6-5 and TRBJ2-2; D is perhaps TRBD2 (7 bases). The CDR3 is 15 residues long. The germline gives CDR1 MNHEY, CDR2 SVGAGI. V dropped 1 base and J dropped 8 bases, with 14 bases sitting between them. CDR3 nucleotides: TGTGCCAGCAGTTACTTCCGGGGGGCAAGGGGGGAGCTGTTTTTT. Translation gives CASSYFRGARGELFF.

This chain uses TRBV9 with TRBJ1-2, with TRBD1 matching 7 bases. CDR1 is SGDLS, CDR2 YYNGEE, per germline. This CDR3 is 13 amino acids long. J was trimmed by 2 bases and V by 4 bases; bases with no gene match: 2. The CDR3 nucleotides read TGTGCCAGCAGCACGGGACAGAACTATGGCTACACCTTC. Its translation is CASSTGQNYGYTF.

This sequence joins TRBV5-6 and TRBJ2-1, with TRBD1 matching 8 bases. The germline V gene has CDR1 SGHDT and CDR2 YYEEEE. This CDR3 region has 15 residues. V lost 9 bases and J lost 2; bases outside the gene matches: 10. This CDR3 is CATLQQGEPYNEQFF. As DNA, the CDR3 is TGTGCCACACTCCAACAGGGGGAACCCTACAATGAGCAGTTCTTC.

The genes are TRBV6-4 and TRBJ1-2; 10 positions agree with TRBD1. Germline values: CDR1 MRHNA, CDR2 SNTAGT. Trimming took 5 bases from V and 8 from J; bases not matched to a gene: 2. The CDR3 extends over 12 amino acids. The CDR3 nucleotides are TGTGCCAGCAGTTCGACAGGGGGCGGCTACACCTTC. This translates into CASSSTGGGYTF.

The chain carries TRBV27 and TRBJ2-1; D gene unclear. Germline-derived CDR1 and CDR2 are MNHEY and SMNVEV (reference sequence). The CDR3 is 11 amino acids. The germline V and J ends were trimmed by 6 bases and 4 bases, with 4 bases remaining between them. The CDR3 coding sequence is TGTGCCAGCAGCAATTACAATGAGCAGTTCTTC. This sequence encodes CASSNYNEQFF.

As to this clone: Other nucleotide sequences from this sample produce the same CDR3. The chain has TRBV10-3 and TRBJ1-1; tentatively, D is TRBD1 (6 bases). Germline assignment: CDR1 ENHRY and CDR2 SYGVKD. V lost 9 bases, J lost 1 base, and 12 bases lay in between. This CDR3 is built from 13 residues. The CDR3 here is CAMSGTQNTEAFF. Written as DNA, the CDR3 is TGTGCCATGTCCGGGACACAGAACACTGAAGCTTTCTTT.

This clone was counted only a few times. This sequence joins TRBV5-8 and TRBJ1-2; D is perhaps TRBD1 (5 bases). The length of the CDR3 is 14 residues. Germline V gene lookup returns CDR1 SGHTS and CDR2 YDEGEE. Trimming stripped 6 bases from V and 3 bases from J, with 15 bases between. The CDR3 here is CASNQGVFHYGYTF. The DNA for the CDR3 is TGTGCCAGCAACCAGGGTGTCTTTCACTATGGCTACACCTTC. Full variable domain (missing parts from reference TRBV5-8 and TRBJ1-2): EAGVTQSPTHLIKTRGQQATLRCSPISGHTSVYWYQQALGLGLQFLLWYDEGEERNRGNFPPRFSGRQFPNYSSELNVNALELEDSALYLCASNQGVFHYGYTFGSGTRLTVV.

The V call is TRBV14, the J call TRBJ2-3; 7 bases are shared with TRBD1. The CDR3 has 18 residues. Germline CDR1 SGHDN, CDR2 FVKESK. Trimming cost V 1 base and J 2 bases; bases outside gene matches: 12. This chain's CDR3 is CASSQALYRGWDTDTQYF. CDR3 DNA: TGTGCCAGCAGCCAAGCCCTCTACAGGGGTTGGGACACAGATACGCAGTATTTT.

V and J are TRBV2 and TRBJ2-3; D gene unclear. The CDR3 has 13 amino acids. The germline gives CDR1 SNHLY, CDR2 FYNNEI. The V gene lost 7 bases and the J gene lost 3 bases, with 11 bases spanning the gap. The CDR3: CASTTTRTDTQYF. The CDR3 DNA follows: TGTGCCAGCACCACCACCAGAACAGATACGCAGTATTTT.

This chain uses TRBV10-3 with TRBJ1-1, with unresolved D. This CDR3 has 12 residues. V lost 6 bases and J lost 0, with 5 bases in between. Germline CDR1 and CDR2: ENHRY and SYGVKD. The CDR3 spells CAIRNMNTEAFF. The DNA of the CDR3 is TGTGCCATCAGAAATATGAACACTGAAGCTTTCTTT.

This chain joins TRBV10-1 and TRBJ1-5; 8 bases are shared with TRBD1. With 2 bases clipped from V and 9 bases from J, the junction kept 21 bases outside the gene matches. The CDR3 runs to 19 residues. The germline V gene has CDR1 WNHNN and CDR2 SYGVQD (reference sequence). CDR3 amino acids: CASSERGDVGTGALGPQHF. In DNA, the CDR3 is TGCGCCAGCAGTGAGAGGGGGGATGTCGGGACAGGCGCCTTGGGGCCCCAGCATTTT.

The chain couples TRBV7-2 to TRBJ2-2; possible D gene TRBD2, 5 bases. From germline, CDR1 is SGHTA and CDR2 FQGNSA. Trimming shortened V by 5 bases and J by 5 bases, and 18 bases separated the two germline ends. This CDR3 region has 16 residues. The CDR3 DNA follows: TGTGCCAGCAGCCGATCCACCACCCGGGAAACCGGGGAGCTGTTTTTT. It encodes CASSRSTTRETGELFF.

This chain joins TRBV6-1 and TRBJ2-1; 8 nucleotides align to TRBD2. Trimming took 7 bases from V and 6 from J; bases not matched to a gene: 8. Germline V gene sequence: CDR1 MNHNS, CDR2 SASEGT. The CDR3 consists of 14 residues. CDR3 sequence reads: CASIGTRTANEQFF. The CDR3 nucleotides read TGTGCCAGCATCGGGACTAGGACCGCCAATGAGCAGTTCTTC.